This T cell receptor beta chain stems from a study of cytomegalovirus exposure and HLA in healthy donors. Note on this clone: Its antigen remains unidentified.

Study-level findings and limits: In a later analysis, most CMV-associated TCR beta chains appeared HLA-restricted. A further, later analysis showed that HLA-associated TCR beta chains (compared with equally common others) were more clonally expanded.

Both 60 Vbeta primers and 13 Jbeta primers went into the PCR. Sequencing used immunoSEQ multiplex PCR; TCRdb keeps in-frame clones, though not all of them. This repertoire shows over 90,000 clones, around 79% found once; its top ten account for approximately 3.8%. Germline CDR1 and CDR2: SGHRS and YFSETQ. V was trimmed by 4 bases and J by 1 base, leaving 18 bases between them. The CDR3 covers 16 residues. The rearrangement links TRBV5-1 to TRBJ2-7; the D gene is possibly TRBD1 (5 bases). Sequenced sample: PBMCs. The sequence was collected from a middle-aged man in good health and CMV-seropositive. DNA of the CDR3: TGCGCCAGCAGCCGTGGTGGGGCCGTTAGATCCTACGAGCAGTACTTC. It codes for CASSRGGAVRSYEQYF.